The 21 T cell receptor beta chains below were found in one sample sequenced in a study of cytomegalovirus exposure and HLA in healthy donors. The PCR made use of 60 Vbeta and 13 Jbeta primers. The protocol was immunoSEQ multiplex PCR, while the TCRdb copy is restricted to in-frame clones and leaves out a portion. Of about 170,000 clones in the sample, roughly 80% were seen once. Sequencing used PBMCs. The receptor set was obtained from a woman younger than 35 in good health and CMV-seropositive.

The J gene is TRBJ2-5, the V gene TRBV6-5, with 10 positions matching TRBD1. The J call may be in error: the DNA end matches TRBJ2-7 better. Germline lookup yields CDR1 MNHEY and CDR2 SVGAGI. There are 13 residues in the CDR3. The CDR3 DNA sequence: TGTGCCACAGGGGACAGGGGTTCATACGAGCAGTACTTC. This gives the protein CATGDRGSYEQYF.

The chain uses TRBV10-3 and TRBJ2-1; 11 nucleotides line up with TRBD2. CDR1 is ENHRY and CDR2 is SYGVKD in the germline V gene. The length of the CDR3 is 14 residues. The V and J ends lost 10 bases and 5 bases, in that order; junction bases with no gene match: 7. This CDR3 is CATLTSGGDNEQFF. In DNA form, the CDR3 reads TGTGCCACCCTCACTAGCGGGGGAGACAATGAGCAGTTCTTC.

The chain recombines TRBV5-1 with TRBJ2-2, with TRBD2 matching over 9 bases. The CDR3 has 15 amino acids. V shed 0 bases, J shed 3 bases, and the junction held 0 bases outside the gene matches. Germline CDR1 is SGHRS and CDR2 is YFSETQ. The CDR3 DNA is TGCGCCAGCAGCTTGGCTAGCGGGGACACCGGGGAGCTGTTTTTT. It codes for CASSLASGDTGELFF.

The V call is TRBV9, the J call TRBJ2-7, with TRBD2 matching 11 bases. The J segment lost 4 bases and the V segment lost 1 base, leaving 4 bases of the junction unmatched. The CDR3 is made up of 15 amino acids. Germline V lookup: CDR1 SGDLS, CDR2 YYNGEE. CDR3: CASSVRLAGRYEQYF. The DNA of the CDR3 is TGTGCCAGCAGCGTACGACTAGCGGGGCGGTACGAGCAGTACTTC.

The rearrangement links TRBV6-5 to TRBJ2-1; D not resolved. This CDR3 is 16 amino acids long. V shed 0 bases and J shed 0 bases, with 9 bases lying between them. Germline CDR1 and CDR2: MNHEY and SVGAGI. CDR3 sequence reads: CASSYSPHDSYNEQFF. CDR3 nucleotides: TGTGCCAGCAGTTACTCCCCACATGACTCCTACAATGAGCAGTTCTTC.

The chain is built from TRBV6-1 and TRBJ1-1; D is unresolved. This CDR3 region has 12 residues. Per germline, CDR1 MNHNS and CDR2 SASEGT. V lost 3 bases and J 8 bases, leaving 10 bases between the germline ends. The DNA for the CDR3 is TGTGCCAGCAGTGAGAGGAGGGCCGAAGCTTTCTTT. Translated: CASSERRAEAFF.

The chain links TRBV9 to TRBJ1-1; D is perhaps TRBD1 (5 bases). Germline CDR1 is SGDLS and CDR2 is YYNGEE. This CDR3 spans 19 amino acids. V was trimmed by 3 bases and J by 4 bases, leaving 28 bases between them. The CDR3 sequence is CASSAEVPGLSMDGTEAFF. DNA of the CDR3: TGTGCCAGCAGCGCAGAAGTCCCGGGACTCTCGATGGACGGCACTGAAGCTTTCTTT.

The V and J genes are TRBV13 and TRBJ1-6; TRBD1 aligns across 7 bases. The CDR3 sequence is 16 residues long. From germline, CDR1 is PRHDT and CDR2 FYEKMQ (reference sequence). J lost 5 bases, V lost 0 bases, and 4 bases had no gene match. Here the CDR3 reads CASSLGPGTDNSPLHF. The CDR3 DNA reads TGTGCCAGCAGCTTAGGCCCCGGGACAGATAATTCACCCCTCCACTTT.

CDR3 residues: CASRRQGVGETEAFF. In DNA, the CDR3 is TGTGCCAGCAGGCGACAGGGGGTGGGGGAGACTGAAGCTTTCTTT. V is TRBV6-5 and J is TRBJ1-1; 9 nucleotides match TRBD1. The CDR3 length is 15 residues. V lost 6 bases, J lost 5 bases, and 10 bases stayed unmatched. The germline V gene encodes CDR1 MNHEY and CDR2 SVGAGI.

This chain uses TRBV11-2 with TRBJ1-5; the D gene is possibly TRBD1 (5 bases). The ends were cut back, 0 bases at V and 9 bases at J, with 18 bases in the middle. Per the germline V gene, CDR1 is SGHAT and CDR2 is FQNNGV. This CDR3 is built from 16 residues. The CDR3 sequence: CASSLDSPGPQWPQHF. The CDR3 DNA reads TGTGCCAGCAGCTTAGATTCCCCAGGGCCACAATGGCCCCAGCATTTT.

Only one count was recorded for this clone. V usage is TRBV6-6 and J usage is TRBJ1-2; 7 bases line up with TRBD1. Germline lookup yields CDR1 MNHNY and CDR2 SVGAGI (reference sequence). The J segment lost 4 bases and the V segment lost 7 bases, leaving 12 bases of the junction unmatched. CDR3 length: 15 residues. CDR3 nucleotides: TGTGCCAGCAACTCGATAACAGGGGCTGTCTATGGCTACACCTTC. Amino acid sequence: CASNSITGAVYGYTF.

CDR3 nucleotide sequence: TGCGCCAGCAGCTTGGCGTCGTGGCTAGACGAGCAGTACTTC. Its protein is CASSLASWLDEQYF. V is TRBV5-1 and J is TRBJ2-7, with unresolved D. V was pared by 0 bases and J by 5 bases, with 12 bases between. This CDR3 is 14 amino acids long. CDR1 is SGHRS and CDR2 is YFSETQ in the germline V gene.

The CDR3 region is CASSIGQDLTFYEQYF. The CDR3 nucleotides are TGTGCCAGTAGTATCGGACAGGATCTAACGTTCTACGAGCAGTACTTC. The V gene is TRBV19, the J gene TRBJ2-7; 7 bases align to TRBD1. Germline trimming cut 3 bases from V and 3 bases from J; bases unmatched to any gene: 11. Per the germline V gene, CDR1 is LNHDA and CDR2 is SQIVND (reference sequence). The CDR3 has 16 residues.

This clone has more than one count but fewer than ten. The V gene is TRBV11-2, the J gene TRBJ2-7; no definite D call. V was clipped by 0 bases and J by 3 bases, with 6 bases between them. The CDR3 spans 13 residues. The germline gives CDR1 SGHAT, CDR2 FQNNGV. The CDR3 DNA follows: TGTGCCAGCAGCTTAGAGTACTTCTACGAGCAGTACTTC. Amino acid sequence: CASSLEYFYEQYF.

The genes are TRBV19 and TRBJ1-6, with 8 bases that match TRBD1. This CDR3 comprises 14 residues. From germline, CDR1 is LNHDA and CDR2 SQIVND (reference sequence). Trimming removed 6 bases from V and 5 bases from J; junction bases left unmatched: 3. The CDR3 region has the DNA TGTGCCAGTAGGGAGGGACAGGATAATTCACCCCTCCACTTT. As protein: CASREGQDNSPLHF.

The V and J genes are TRBV11-1 and TRBJ2-7; possible D gene TRBD2, 5 bases. V lost 0 bases and J lost 5, with 14 bases in between. There are 15 residues in the CDR3. Germline V gene lookup returns CDR1 SGHAT and CDR2 FQDESV (reference sequence). This CDR3 reads CASSLAAGGSHEQYF. CDR3 DNA: TGTGCCAGCAGCTTAGCGGCCGGAGGTTCTCACGAGCAGTACTTC.

The chain combines TRBV9 with TRBJ2-1; 7 nucleotides align to TRBD2. Looked up from germline, CDR1 is SGDLS and CDR2 is YYNGEE. J lost 0 bases, V lost 4 bases, and 4 bases had no gene match. This CDR3 is built from 15 residues. The CDR3 DNA is TGTGCCAGCAGCCGAACTAGCGACTCCTACAATGAGCAGTTCTTC. Amino acid sequence: CASSRTSDSYNEQFF.

The J gene is TRBJ2-1, the V gene TRBV4-1; 10 positions match TRBD2. CDR1 and CDR2 from the germline V gene are MGHRA and YSYEKL. The CDR3 contains 16 residues. V lost 1 base to trimming and J lost 5 bases; unmatched junction nucleotides: 5. The CDR3: CASSQGGLAVNNEQFF. The CDR3, as DNA: TGCGCCAGCAGCCAAGGTGGACTAGCGGTAAACAATGAGCAGTTCTTC.

The gene calls are TRBV7-3 and TRBJ2-3; TRBD2 might be the D (6 bases). Looked up from germline, CDR1 is SGHTA and CDR2 is FQGTGA. V gave up 5 bases and J gave up 1 base, with 16 bases separating them. The CDR3 length is 16 residues. The CDR3 sequence: CASSPRGSSGTDTQYF. CDR3 in DNA: TGTGCCAGCAGCCCCCGGGGGTCATCCGGCACAGATACGCAGTATTTT.

The chain is built from TRBV27 and TRBJ2-7; TRBD1 agrees at 8 bases. V gave up 8 bases and J gave up 12 bases; unmatched junction bases: 9. The CDR3 has 11 residues. Germline V gene sequence: CDR1 MNHEY, CDR2 SMNVEV (reference sequence). CDR3 nucleotide sequence: TGTGCCAGCCCGCGGGACAGGCCTGCGTACTTC. This encodes CASPRDRPAYF.

This clone was seen once. The rearrangement joins TRBV6-5 to TRBJ1-5; TRBD1 aligns across 11 bases. This CDR3 region has 14 residues. V trimming: 6 bases; J trimming: 6 bases; junction bases outside the gene matches: 4. Germline assignment: CDR1 MNHEY and CDR2 SVGAGI. The CDR3 DNA sequence: TGTGCCAGCAGCCCCGGACAGGGGGCTCAGCCCCAGCATTTT. Translation gives CASSPGQGAQPQHF.